This T cell receptor beta chain came from a study of blood T cell repertoires in COVID-19. The protocol was immunoSEQ multiplex PCR, while the TCRdb copy is restricted to in-frame clones and leaves out a portion. Here the sample spans under 250,000 clones, around four fifths being singletons. V lost 6 bases, J lost 8 bases, and 4 bases stayed unmatched. The length of the CDR3 is 13 residues. Germline V gives CDR1 SNHLY, CDR2 FYNNEI. V is TRBV2 and J is TRBJ1-4; 9 bases line up with TRBD1. Material for sequencing was peripheral blood. The source is a woman in her fifties or sixties with active or convalescent COVID-19. The CDR3 region is CASRADRGEKLFF. In DNA form, the CDR3 reads TGTGCCAGCAGGGCCGACAGGGGGGAAAAACTGTTTTTT.